This record concerns one TCR beta chain sequence. These data originate in a study of shared clonotypes between healthy human individuals. Study background: Aged between 18 and 49, the donors were a couple of women and a few men.

Clones were sequenced by immunoSEQ multiplex PCR, and TCRdb holds only the in-frame ones, with some missing. The sample comprises about 2.3 million clones, around 92% of which are singletons, and about 0.36% rests with the top ten. Germline V CDR1 and CDR2: SGHVS, FQNEAQ. The V gene end was trimmed by 0 bases and the J gene end by 4 bases; junction bases not matched to a gene: 8. The CDR3 runs to 17 residues. This TCR was sampled from a man between 18 and 35 years old in good health. Some clones in this sample may be carry-over from other donors' samples. Material: naive CD4+ T cells from PBMCs. Described subset: CD45RA+ positively selected. The chain is built from TRBV7-8 and TRBJ2-3; 9 nucleotides line up with TRBD1. The CDR3 coding sequence is TGTGCCAGCAGCTTAGCGACCCGGACAGGGGACCCAGATACGCAGTATTTT. Residues: CASSLATRTGDPDTQYF.